This T cell receptor beta chain was retrieved from a study of cytomegalovirus exposure and HLA in healthy donors. Overall study context: Early released data comprised around 80 million unique TCRs from HLA-typed donors.

Per germline, CDR1 MNHEY and CDR2 SVGAGI. CDR3 length: 14 amino acids. J gave up 3 bases and V 5 bases, and 7 bases lay outside the gene matches. Points on this clone: What it binds is unknown.

PCR amplification relied on 60 Vbeta primers (plus 13 Jbeta primers). The authors' processing: There were tens of millions of unique TCR beta chains by a later count, and about 12 million of them were shared. Assay used: immunoSEQ multiplex PCR; TCRdb lists only in-frame clones, some missing. The V and J calls and the clone size are those of that table, but D and trimming were determined from the DNA. This sample's table has roughly 110,000 clones. General study results and limits: Later, an analysis showed that TCR beta chains associated with HLA were more clonally expanded than others that were equally common. A prior analysis recorded that most TCR beta V segments were productive about 87% or about 30% of the time.

The source material was PBMCs. The TCR was taken from a man younger than 40 in good health and CMV-seronegative. This chain uses TRBV6-5 with TRBJ2-7; TRBD2 matches at 7 bases. CDR3 residues: CASSPEGGSYEQYF. The CDR3 DNA is TGTGCCAGCAGTCCCGAGGGAGGGAGCTACGAGCAGTACTTC.